This T cell receptor (beta chain) was sequenced for a study of blood T cell repertoires in COVID-19. Authors' analysis steps: The assay estimated nucleated cells by amplifying reference gene primers. The method was immunoSEQ multiplex PCR; TCRdb's version includes in-frame clones alone and lacks a portion of them. V, J and clone size reflect that table, while D and trimming were determined from the DNA. This sample has 60,000 to 75,000 clones, with approximately 79% found just once. V was trimmed by 0 bases and J by 4 bases, leaving 4 bases between them. CDR1 and CDR2 (germline): SGHAT, FQNNGV. This CDR3 region has 13 residues.

The sequenced material came from peripheral blood. The origin of this receptor is a woman aged 45-65 years with acute or convalescent COVID-19. The chain links TRBV11-2 to TRBJ1-3; D is ambiguous. Here the CDR3 DNA reads TGTGCCAGCAGCTTAGAGCAGGGAAACACCATATATTTT. It encodes CASSLEQGNTIYF.